The clone carrying this T cell receptor (beta chain) has just a few counts. The record originates from a study of blood T cell repertoires in COVID-19. The Seattle site enrolled patients during active infection and followed them longitudinally. In the authors' workflow: Reference gene primer amplification yielded estimated nucleated cell counts. The assay was immunoSEQ multiplex PCR, and TCRdb's table has in-frame clones only and misses some. That table is the source of V, J and clone size, and D and trimming were worked out from the DNA. The sample yields roughly 200,000 clones, approximately 80% seen once. This receptor was taken from a middle-aged woman with COVID-19, enrolled during active disease. The sequenced material came from peripheral blood.

The CDR3 here is CASSQYGTVGNSPLHF. The CDR3 DNA reads TGTGCCAGCAGCCAATATGGAACAGTCGGCAATTCACCCCTCCACTTT. The chain uses TRBV4-2 and TRBJ1-6; D uncertain. Trimming pared 2 bases from V and 7 bases from J, leaving 15 bases between. Per germline, CDR1 LGHNA and CDR2 YNFKEQ. This CDR3 is built from 16 residues.